The 30 T cell receptor beta chains reported below all come from one sample, sequenced in a study of molecular identifiers for immune sequencing clone quantification. TCRdb redid the calling of the PCR reads with MiXCR, one entry per CDR3 protein. This table holds 550,000 to 750,000 distinct CDR3 sequences, approximately 20% found once. Sequenced input: naive CD8+ T cells from blood, with Jurkat cell RNA spiked in. Subset here: FACS-sorted CD8+CD4-CCR7+CD45RA+ naive T cells. These receptors all stem from a human donor in good health. Some libraries in this study had Jurkat cell RNA spiked in.

This clonotype has ten or more counts. The rearrangement uses TRBV27 and TRBJ2-3, with 8 bases fitting TRBD2. This CDR3 is 16 amino acids long. J gave up 1 base and V 3 bases, and 6 bases lay outside the gene matches. Looked up from germline, CDR1 is MNHEY and CDR2 is SMNVEV (reference sequence). In nucleotides, the CDR3 is TGTGCCAGCAGTTTTGGGACGCGGGGGGGCACAGATACGCAGTATTTT. This translates into CASSFGTRGGTDTQYF.

The table lists this clonotype with many counts. This sequence joins TRBV28 and TRBJ2-7; TRBD2 matches 9 bases. Germline lookup yields CDR1 MDHEN and CDR2 SYDVKM. The CDR3 contains 15 residues. After removal of 3 bases from V and 2 bases from J, the junction contained 5 bases not matched to a gene. The CDR3 protein is CASSFSGRNPYEQYF. CDR3 sequence (DNA): TGTGCCAGCAGTTTTAGCGGGAGAAACCCCTACGAGCAGTACTTC.

This clonotype was detected many times. The chain recombines TRBV6-6 with TRBJ2-7; weak D call: TRBD1 (8 bases). The V gene's germline CDR1 is MNHNY and CDR2 SVGAGI (reference sequence). Trimming cost V 5 bases and J 3 bases, with 14 bases left between them. The CDR3 runs to 14 residues. Here the CDR3 DNA reads TGTGCCAGCAGTCCGGACAGGGAGGGCTACGAGCAGTACTTC. It encodes CASSPDREGYEQYF.

CDR3 sequence reads: CAIGGSTNTGELFF. The CDR3 nucleotides read TGTGCCATAGGGGGGAGTACGAACACCGGGGAGCTGTTTTTT. V gene TRBV2 combines with J gene TRBJ2-2, with D perhaps matching TRBD1 or TRBD2 (6 bases each). In germline, CDR1 is SNHLY, CDR2 FYNNEI. The CDR3 covers 14 residues. Trimming left V 10 bases short and J 0 bases short, with 12 bases between.

This chain connects TRBV20-1 to TRBJ2-5; 12 bases fit TRBD2. The J segment lost 4 bases and the V segment lost 1 base, leaving 1 base of the junction unmatched. CDR1 and CDR2 (germline): DFQATT, SNEGSKA (reference sequence). The CDR3 consists of 14 residues. In nucleotides, the CDR3 is TGCAGTGCTAGAGGACTAGCGGGAGTAGAGACCCAGTACTTC. Translating gives CSARGLAGVETQYF.

Note on this clonotype: A clone one base away is much larger, so this may be a read error. The genes are TRBV28 and TRBJ2-3; no definite D call. The better agreement between TRBJ1-5 and the DNA end casts doubt on the J call. The CDR3 totals 16 residues. CDR1 and CDR2 from the germline V gene are MDHEN and SYDVKM. CDR3 nucleotide sequence: TGTGCCAGCAGTTTATGGCAAACGGGCCCGGTTGTTACGCAGCATTTT. Amino acids: CASSLWQTGPVVTQHF.

This clonotype was observed at least ten times. The chain links TRBV14 to TRBJ1-1, with D perhaps TRBD1 (5 bases). In germline, CDR1 is SGHDN, CDR2 FVKESK. Trimming pared 2 bases from V and 5 bases from J, leaving 12 bases between. CDR3 length equals 14 residues. The CDR3 sequence: CASSQLGTYTEAFF. In nucleotides, the CDR3 is TGTGCCAGCAGCCAACTAGGGACTTATACTGAAGCTTTCTTT. Supplemented by reference TRBV14 and TRBJ1-1, the full variable domain reads EAGVTQFPSHSVIEKGQTVTLRCDPISGHDNLYWYRRVMGKEIKFLLHFVKESKQDESGMPNNRFLAERTGGTYSTLKVQPAELEDSGVYFCASSQLGTYTEAFFGQGTRLTVV.

This clonotype was picked up a small number of times. This rearrangement joins TRBV29-1 to TRBJ2-1; 7 bases align to TRBD1. V lost 6 bases and J lost 7; bases outside the gene matches: 15. The CDR3 spans 15 residues. CDR1 is SQVTM, CDR2 ANQGSEA, per germline. CDR3 DNA: TGCAGCGTGGCCGGGACAGACACGGTCAGTAATGAGCAGTTCTTC. Amino acids: CSVAGTDTVSNEQFF.

This clonotype was seen a few times. This chain connects TRBV6-2 or TRBV6-3 to TRBJ2-5; 11 bases fit TRBD2. V was clipped by 6 bases and J by 5 bases; unmatched bases: 17. The germline V gene has CDR1 MNHEY and CDR2 SVGEGT. There are 18 residues in the CDR3. The CDR3, as DNA: TGTGCCAGCAGGACCCAGATAGCGGGAGGGCGGTTGCAGGAGACCCAGTACTTC. Protein: CASRTQIAGGRLQETQYF.

This clonotype appeared once. A read error is possible here, since a much larger clone lies one base away. The V gene is TRBV20-1, the J gene TRBJ2-3; D not certain. CDR3 length: 16 amino acids. Looked up from germline, CDR1 is DFQATT and CDR2 is SNEGSKA (reference sequence). The CDR3 nucleotides read TGCAGTGCTAGAGATTCCCCAGGAGCCTTCACAGATACGCAGAATTTT. This sequence encodes CSARDSPGAFTDTQNF.

This clonotype was seen a handful of times. A junction end diverges from the germline sequence, so it may reflect a read error. This chain uses TRBV27 with TRBJ2-2; maybe TRBD2 (6 bases). This CDR3 is 13 amino acids long. Germline CDR1 MNHEY, CDR2 SMNVEV (reference sequence). CDR3 loop: CASSLPLTGGLFF. Written as DNA, the CDR3 is TGTGCCAGCAGTTTGCCTCTGACCGGGGGGCTGTTTTTT.

This clonotype has ten or more counts. The chain links TRBV6-2 or TRBV6-3 to TRBJ2-7; 9 nucleotides match TRBD1. Unmatched junction bases numbered 11, after V lost 2 bases and J lost 3 bases. Germline V lookup: CDR1 MNHEY, CDR2 SVGEGT. The CDR3 is made up of 17 amino acids. CDR3: CASSYGKAGTGHYEQYF. Here the CDR3 DNA reads TGTGCCAGCAGTTACGGGAAAGCCGGGACAGGGCACTACGAGCAGTACTTC.

Ten or more counts support this clonotype. The CDR3 region is CASSIFSPDEQFF. In DNA form, the CDR3 reads TGTGCCAGTAGTATTTTCAGTCCGGATGAGCAGTTCTTC. This rearrangement joins TRBV19 to TRBJ2-1, with no clear D. Trimming shortened V by 3 bases and J by 8 bases, and 11 bases separated the two germline ends. CDR1 LNHDA and CDR2 SQIVND come from the germline V gene (reference sequence). This CDR3 region has 13 residues.

This clonotype was counted at least ten times. V gene TRBV6-4 combines with J gene TRBJ1-1, with 10 bases matching TRBD1. After removal of 5 bases from V and 6 bases from J, the junction contained 9 bases not matched to a gene. In germline, CDR1 is MRHNA, CDR2 SNTAGT. CDR3 length equals 15 residues. CDR3 nucleotide sequence: TGTGCCAGCAGTCATACGGCTGGACAGGGGGCTGAAGCTTTCTTT. The encoded protein is CASSHTAGQGAEAFF.

The rearrangement links TRBV7-6 to TRBJ2-5, with D possibly TRBD1 on 5 matching bases. Germline lookup yields CDR1 SGHVS and CDR2 FNYEAQ. V was pared by 2 bases and J by 4 bases, with 11 bases between. The CDR3 consists of 14 residues. CDR3 DNA: TGTGCCAGCAGCTTATGGCGCCAGGGAGAGACCCAGTACTTC. Its translation: CASSLWRQGETQYF.

This clonotype was seen only a few times. The chain links TRBV2 to TRBJ2-7, with D possibly matching TRBD1 (5 bases). CDR1 is SNHLY and CDR2 is FYNNEI in the germline V gene. The CDR3 contains 14 residues. V was cut by 8 bases and J by 2 bases, with 16 bases left in between. The CDR3 DNA is TGTGCCAGCTCCGACATTTTACAGGCCTACGAGCAGTACTTC. Translated: CASSDILQAYEQYF.

The CDR3 loop is CAWSASLGWIAGELFF. The CDR3 coding sequence is TGTGCCTGGAGTGCCAGTCTCGGGTGGATAGCCGGGGAGCTGTTTTTT. V is TRBV30 and J is TRBJ2-2; unclear D gene. V was shortened by 1 base and J by 6 bases, with 18 bases between the two germline ends. The CDR3 sequence is 16 residues long. Germline V gene lookup returns CDR1 GTSNPN and CDR2 SVGIG (reference sequence).

This clonotype was detected many times. The genes are TRBV7-6 and TRBJ2-2; possibly TRBD2 for D (6 bases). Trimming removed 2 bases from V and 4 bases from J, with 23 bases in between. Germline V gene lookup returns CDR1 SGHVS and CDR2 FNYEAQ. The CDR3 runs 19 residues. CDR3 sequence: CASSLYATGVPALTGELFF. CDR3 coding DNA: TGTGCCAGCAGCTTATACGCCACGGGGGTCCCAGCCCTCACCGGGGAGCTGTTTTTT.

This chain links TRBV7-2 with TRBJ2-1; 12 bases are a match to TRBD2. V gave up 5 bases and J gave up 6 bases; unmatched junction bases: 11. Per the germline V gene, CDR1 is SGHTA and CDR2 is FQGNSA. The CDR3 totals 17 residues. The CDR3: CASSPRLAGAVFNEQFF. The CDR3 DNA reads as TGTGCCAGCAGCCCCCGACTAGCGGGAGCAGTCTTCAATGAGCAGTTCTTC.

This chain links TRBV25-1 with TRBJ1-5; TRBD1 aligns across 7 bases. The CDR3 runs 12 residues. Per the germline V gene, CDR1 is MGHDK and CDR2 is SYGVNS. The junction had 3 bases not matched to a gene; V was cut back by 7 bases and J by 6 bases. CDR3 nucleotides: TGTGCCAGCAACAGGGGTAGTCAGCCCCAGCATTTT. The encoded protein is CASNRGSQPQHF.

Ten or more counts support this clonotype. The rearrangement links TRBV3-1 to TRBJ2-3; D is uncertain. CDR3 length: 14 residues. CDR1 LGHDT and CDR2 YNNKEL come from the germline V gene (reference sequence). V gave up 0 bases and J gave up 1 base, with 5 bases separating them. The CDR3 nucleotides are TGTGCCAGCAGCCAAGATATGGGCACAGATACGCAGTATTTT. Its protein product is CASSQDMGTDTQYF.

In DNA, the CDR3 is TGTGCCAGCAGTGACGTAGGAAACCTCTTAACCTTC. Its translation: CASSDVGNLLTF. The chain uses TRBV6-4 and TRBJ1-2, with no clear D. V was trimmed by 2 bases and J by 14 bases, leaving 15 bases between them. Germline loops: CDR1 MRHNA, CDR2 SNTAGT. CDR3 length: 12 amino acids.

About this clonotype itself: A junction boundary mismatches the germline segment, possibly from a read error. The rearrangement joins TRBV12-3 or TRBV12-4 to TRBJ2-1; 13 nucleotides agree with TRBD2. The CDR3 spans 13 residues. Here the CDR3 reads CASGLAGEGGEVF. The CDR3 DNA sequence: TGTGCCAGTGGACTAGCGGGAGAGGGGGGCGAGGTCTTC.

This clonotype was found many times. The J gene is TRBJ2-3, the V gene TRBV14, with TRBD1 as a possible D gene (6 bases). Between the trimmed V and J ends, which lost 2 bases and 0 bases, there was a span of 12 bases. CDR1 and CDR2 from the germline V gene are SGHDN and FVKESK. The CDR3 has 16 amino acids. Here the CDR3 reads CASSQFGDISTDTQYF. CDR3 nucleotide sequence: TGTGCCAGCAGCCAATTCGGGGACATAAGCACAGATACGCAGTATTTT.

CDR3 region: CASTIGGYGGELFF. The CDR3 bases are TGTGCCAGCACCATTGGGGGTTACGGCGGGGAGCTGTTTTTT. The chain recombines TRBV12-3 or TRBV12-4 with TRBJ2-2, with D perhaps TRBD1 or TRBD2 (5 bases each). The CDR3 consists of 14 residues. V lost 7 bases, J lost 7 bases, and 16 bases lay in between.

With respect to this clonotype: This sequence may be a read error, since a much larger clone differs from it by one base. The conserved final phenylalanine or tryptophan is absent from the CDR3, which likely points to a read error. The V call is TRBV2, the J call TRBJ2-3; 7 bases map to TRBD1. V was clipped by 4 bases and J by 1 base; unmatched bases: 5. The germline CDR1 and CDR2 sequences are SNHLY and FYNNEI. The CDR3 totals 15 residues. CDR3 sequence (DNA): TGTGCCAGCAGTGTAGAAGGGGGCGGCACAGATACGCAGTATTCT. It codes for CASSVEGGGTDTQYS.

This clonotype has more than one count but fewer than ten. This rearrangement joins TRBV7-9 to TRBJ2-7; tentatively, D is TRBD1 or TRBD2 (5 bases each). This CDR3 is 15 amino acids long. The germline V gene encodes CDR1 SEHNR and CDR2 FQNEAQ (reference sequence). V lost 6 bases and J lost 4, with 19 bases in between. The CDR3 loop reads CASSGTLGNGYEQYF. The CDR3 DNA follows: TGTGCCAGCAGTGGGACCCTCGGCAACGGGTACGAGCAGTACTTC.

This clonotype was seen many times. This sequence joins TRBV6-2 or TRBV6-3 and TRBJ1-1; D unresolved. V was cut by 0 bases and J by 5 bases, with 13 bases left in between. Germline CDR1 MNHEY, CDR2 SVGEGT. This CDR3 contains 15 residues. For the CDR3, the DNA is TGTGCCAGCAGTTACTCAGCAGGTGGACGGACTGAAGCTTTCTTT. This gives the protein CASSYSAGGRTEAFF.

This clonotype was counted only a few times. The chain has TRBV20-1 and TRBJ2-1; a possible D gene is TRBD2 (6 bases). This CDR3 region has 11 residues. The germline V gene has CDR1 DFQATT and CDR2 SNEGSKA (reference sequence). The CDR3 protein is CGSGAGNEQFF. The CDR3, as DNA: TGCGGTAGCGGAGCCGGGAATGAGCAGTTCTTC.

This clonotype was seen at least ten times. The chain is built from TRBV20-1 and TRBJ2-7; D not certain. Germline V lookup: CDR1 DFQATT, CDR2 SNEGSKA (reference sequence). The CDR3 spans 14 residues. V was clipped by 0 bases and J by 7 bases, with 16 bases between them. CDR3 in amino acids: CSARDQDRVWEQYF. The CDR3 coding sequence is TGCAGTGCTAGAGATCAAGACCGAGTTTGGGAGCAGTACTTC.